This paragraph covers one TCR beta chain sequence. This sample was included in a study of blood T cells in healthy people across ages. For the second PCR, which ran for about 7 to 11 cycles, a sample-barcoded 5' primer and a J-beta primer mix were used. TCRdb fed the 5' RACE reads into MiXCR, producing one record per CDR3 protein. The sample gives 1.4 million or so distinct CDR3 sequences, approximately 42% of which show up once; roughly 3.7% is in the top ten. Germline V CDR1 and CDR2: SNHLY, FYNNEI. The CDR3 covers 15 residues. V dropped 1 base and J dropped 9 bases, with 16 bases sitting between them.

This chain connects TRBV2 to TRBJ2-1; D perhaps matches TRBD2 (6 bases). The sequence was collected from a woman younger than 35 in good health. The specimen was blood. The CDR3 sequence is CASSEDGSRVSEQFF. The CDR3, as DNA: TGTGCCAGCAGTGAAGACGGGAGCCGTGTTAGTGAGCAGTTCTTC.